This T cell receptor beta chain was sequenced during a study of immune evolution from preneoplasia to lung adenocarcinoma. Patients had resection in Japan or China between about 2013 and 2017. Notes on the study in general: KRAS-mutant nodules had the highest T cell clonality.

Clones were sequenced by immunoSEQ multiplex PCR, and TCRdb holds only the in-frame ones, with some missing. The sample has more than 4,500 clones; approximately 82% are singletons. About this clone itself: Antigen: not known.

Germline assignment: CDR1 GTSNPN and CDR2 SVGIG (reference sequence). After removal of 3 bases from V and 6 bases from J, the junction contained 5 bases not matched to a gene. The CDR3 runs 14 residues. The sequence was collected from a person aged 55-80 years with lung adenocarcinoma. The chain joins TRBV30 to TRBJ2-2; 9 positions agree with TRBD1. The sample taken for sequencing was FFPE minimally invasive lung adenocarcinoma tissue. The CDR3 DNA is TGTGCCTGGAGCGGGACAGGGTGGGCCGGGGAGCTGTTTTTT. Amino acids: CAWSGTGWAGELFF.